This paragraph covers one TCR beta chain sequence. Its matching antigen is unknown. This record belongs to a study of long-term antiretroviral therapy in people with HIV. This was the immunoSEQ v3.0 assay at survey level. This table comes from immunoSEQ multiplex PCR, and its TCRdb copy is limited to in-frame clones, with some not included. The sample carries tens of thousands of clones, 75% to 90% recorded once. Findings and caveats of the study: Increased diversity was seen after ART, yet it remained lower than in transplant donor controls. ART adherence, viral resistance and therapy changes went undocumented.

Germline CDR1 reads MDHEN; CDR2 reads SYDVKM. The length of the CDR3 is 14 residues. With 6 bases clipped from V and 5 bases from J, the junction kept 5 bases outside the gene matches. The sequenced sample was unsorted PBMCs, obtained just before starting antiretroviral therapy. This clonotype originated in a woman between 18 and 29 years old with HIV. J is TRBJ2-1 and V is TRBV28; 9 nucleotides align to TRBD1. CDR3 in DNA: TGTGCCAGCAGAAGACAGGGGGGGAACAATGAGCAGTTCTTC. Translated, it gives CASRRQGGNNEQFF.